The T cell receptor beta chain under discussion was sequenced for a study of patients and donors after allogeneic stem cell transplantation. One entry per CDR3 protein results from TCRdb running MiXCR on the RT-PCR reads. The sample holds over 200,000 distinct CDR3 sequences, 35% to 45% seen once. The CDR3 is made up of 14 amino acids. Deletions cut 3 bases from V and 4 bases from J, with 12 bases between. CDR1 and CDR2 from the germline V gene are LGHNA and YSLEER. This clonotype was detected only a few times. The TCR was taken from a human donor who was either an allogeneic HSCT recipient or a stem cell or donor lymphocyte infusion donor (not recorded which). It is not recorded whose cells these are; they may come from a transplant donor. Sequenced material: blood, either unsorted or a sorted T cell fraction (not recorded which). V usage is TRBV4-3 and J usage is TRBJ1-1, with D maybe TRBD1 (5 bases). The CDR3 loop reads CASSHTTGGTEAFF. The CDR3 bases are TGCGCCAGCAGCCATACGACGGGGGGCACTGAAGCTTTCTTT.